This TCR beta chain appears in the sequencing data of a study of blood T cell repertoires in COVID-19. The CDR3 covers 15 residues. The germline V gene encodes CDR1 LNHDA and CDR2 SQIVND (reference sequence). The trim removed 3 bases at V and 5 bases at J, leaving 4 bases unmatched. Method: immunoSEQ multiplex PCR; TCRdb's copy keeps in-frame clones and lacks some. The sample holds tens of thousands of clones; about 80% are singletons and the top ten take more than 15%. Seattle's enrolled individuals joined amid active infection and were then monitored longitudinally. The clonotype comes from a man in his thirties or forties with COVID-19, enrolled during active disease. The sequenced sample consisted of peripheral blood. This sequence joins TRBV19 and TRBJ2-3, with TRBD1 matching 11 bases. The CDR3 sequence: CASSIRTGGVDTQYF. Written as DNA, the CDR3 is TGTGCCAGTAGTATTAGGACAGGGGGCGTAGATACGCAGTATTTT.